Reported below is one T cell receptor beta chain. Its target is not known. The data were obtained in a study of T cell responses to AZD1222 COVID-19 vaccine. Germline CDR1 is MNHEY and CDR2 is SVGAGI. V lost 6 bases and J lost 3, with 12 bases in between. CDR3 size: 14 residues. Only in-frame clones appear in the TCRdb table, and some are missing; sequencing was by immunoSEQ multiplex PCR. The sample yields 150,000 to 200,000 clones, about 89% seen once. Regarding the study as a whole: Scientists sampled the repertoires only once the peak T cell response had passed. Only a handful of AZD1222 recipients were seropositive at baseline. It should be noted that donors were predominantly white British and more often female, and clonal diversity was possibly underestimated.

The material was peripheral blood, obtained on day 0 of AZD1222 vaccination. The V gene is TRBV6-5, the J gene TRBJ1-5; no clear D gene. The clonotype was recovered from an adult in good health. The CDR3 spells CASSLTGYNQPQHF. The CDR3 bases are TGTGCCAGCAGCCTAACTGGGTACAATCAGCCCCAGCATTTT.